This paragraph covers one TCR beta chain sequence. The target antigen is unknown. This sample was taken from a study of shared clonotypes between healthy human individuals. CDR1 is SGHDN, CDR2 FVKESK, per germline. With V trimmed by 0 bases and J by 2 bases, 10 bases remained unmatched. This CDR3 has 18 amino acids. Findings and caveats of the study: Naive CD4 clonotype sharing across a few donors was about 5%.

The deep-level immunoSEQ assay was used. Several immunoSEQ 96-well plates shared each subset's DNA, each plate a replicate. This table comes from immunoSEQ multiplex PCR, and its TCRdb copy is limited to in-frame clones, with some not included. There are more than 1,200,000 clones in the sample; approximately 98.5% occur only once, and 0.36% lies in the top ten. The healthy adult donors were HIV-negative and reported no recent acute infections or vaccinations. This TCR was sampled from a man in his thirties or forties in good health. The specimen was naive CD4+ T cells sorted from blood. Subset noted: CD45RA+ positively selected. The V call is TRBV14, the J call TRBJ2-1; 7 bases align to TRBD2. The CDR3 DNA reads as TGTGCCAGCAGCCAAGATCGCACCCTAGCGGAAGCCTACAATGAGCAGTTCTTC. It codes for CASSQDRTLAEAYNEQFF.